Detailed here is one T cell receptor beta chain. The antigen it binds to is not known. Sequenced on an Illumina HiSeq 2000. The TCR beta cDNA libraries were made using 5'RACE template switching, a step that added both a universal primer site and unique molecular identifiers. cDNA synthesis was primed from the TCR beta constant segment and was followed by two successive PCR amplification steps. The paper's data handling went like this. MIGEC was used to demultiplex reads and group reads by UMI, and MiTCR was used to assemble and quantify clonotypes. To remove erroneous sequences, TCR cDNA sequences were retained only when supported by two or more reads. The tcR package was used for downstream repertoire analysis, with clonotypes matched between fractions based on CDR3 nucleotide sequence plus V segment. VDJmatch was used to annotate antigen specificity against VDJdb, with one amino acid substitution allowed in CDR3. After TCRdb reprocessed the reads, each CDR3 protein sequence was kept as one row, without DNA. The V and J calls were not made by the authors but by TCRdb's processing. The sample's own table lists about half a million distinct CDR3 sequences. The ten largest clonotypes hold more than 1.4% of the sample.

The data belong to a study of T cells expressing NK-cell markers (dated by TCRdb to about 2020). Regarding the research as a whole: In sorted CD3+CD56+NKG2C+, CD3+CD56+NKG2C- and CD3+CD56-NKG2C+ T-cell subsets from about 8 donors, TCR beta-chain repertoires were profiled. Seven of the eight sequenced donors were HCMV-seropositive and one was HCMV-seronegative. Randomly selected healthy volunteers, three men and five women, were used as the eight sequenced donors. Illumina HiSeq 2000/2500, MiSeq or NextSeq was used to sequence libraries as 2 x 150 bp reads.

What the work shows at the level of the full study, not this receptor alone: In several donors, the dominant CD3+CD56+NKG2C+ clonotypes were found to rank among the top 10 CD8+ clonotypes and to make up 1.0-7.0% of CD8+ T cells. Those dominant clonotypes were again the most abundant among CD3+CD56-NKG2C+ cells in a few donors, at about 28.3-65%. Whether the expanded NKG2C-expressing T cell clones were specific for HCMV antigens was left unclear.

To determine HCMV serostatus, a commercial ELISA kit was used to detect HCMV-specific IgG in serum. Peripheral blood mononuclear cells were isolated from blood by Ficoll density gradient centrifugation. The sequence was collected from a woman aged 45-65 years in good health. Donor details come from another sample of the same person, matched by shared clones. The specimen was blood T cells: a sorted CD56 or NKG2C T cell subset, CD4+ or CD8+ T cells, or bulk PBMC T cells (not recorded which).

The CDR3: CASRRDRGTGELFF. This chain is built from TRBV12-3 or TRBV12-4 and TRBJ2-2; TCRdb's D call of TRBD1 is untestable without DNA. From the cysteine up to the phenylalanine, the CDR3 has a length of 14 residues. The nucleotide record is missing.